This T cell receptor (beta chain) appears in the sequencing data of a study of T cell clones after liver transplantation. The CDR3 consists of 16 residues. V gave up 2 bases and J gave up 4 bases, with 16 bases separating them. Germline assignment: CDR1 SGHTA and CDR2 FQGTGA. On this clone itself: Its antigen is not identified.

Overall study results and limits: A larger donor-reactive than third-party decline suggested partial antigen-specific deletion.

Sequencing was performed with immunoSEQ multiplex PCR; in TCRdb, only in-frame clones are kept and a portion is missing. Found here are tens of thousands of clones, about 85% of them singletons; the top ten hold less than 2.5%. The material sequenced was CD4+ T cells from blood, taken less than 50 months after liver transplant. This sequence was found in a human patient who received a liver transplant. Certain T cells may be donor cells from the graft. The V call is TRBV7-3, the J call TRBJ2-3, with no clear D. This CDR3 is CASSLGLLPQADTQYF. The CDR3 DNA reads as TGTGCCAGCAGCTTAGGGCTTCTACCTCAGGCAGATACGCAGTATTTT.